Each of the 22 T cell receptor beta chains below was sequenced from the same sample in a study of blood T cell repertoires in COVID-19. This table comes from immunoSEQ multiplex PCR, and its TCRdb copy is limited to in-frame clones, with some not included. The sample lists 150,000 to 200,000 clones, over 75% seen once, with roughly 9% in the top ten. Sequencing input: PBMCs or T cells enriched from blood (not recorded which). The receptors originated from a woman aged 18 to 35 who had recovered from COVID-19.

This clone was seen a single time. This chain joins TRBV5-8 and TRBJ2-1, with 7 positions matching TRBD2. V dropped 4 bases and J dropped 1; count of bases not matched to a gene: 5. There are 15 residues in the CDR3. Germline V gene sequence: CDR1 SGHTS, CDR2 YDEGEE. The CDR3 DNA sequence: TGTGCCAGCAGCAAATCGGGGGGTTCCTACAATGAGCAGTTCTTC. It codes for CASSKSGGSYNEQFF.

The chain recombines TRBV27 with TRBJ2-2; maybe TRBD2 (6 bases). The CDR3 length is 13 residues. In germline, CDR1 is MNHEY, CDR2 SMNVEV (reference sequence). Trimming pared 3 bases from V and 6 bases from J, leaving 8 bases between. This CDR3 is CASSFTGAGELFF. The CDR3 coding sequence is TGTGCCAGCAGTTTTACGGGAGCCGGGGAGCTGTTTTTT.

CDR3 region: CASSYSPRGAHNEQFF. As DNA, the CDR3 is TGTGCCAGCAGTTACTCCCCCCGGGGAGCTCACAATGAGCAGTTCTTC. The J gene is TRBJ2-1, the V gene TRBV6-2 or TRBV6-3; D is possibly TRBD2 (5 bases). This CDR3 is built from 16 residues. V was cut by 0 bases and J by 5 bases, with 14 bases left in between. Germline lookup yields CDR1 MNHEY and CDR2 SVGEGT.

V is TRBV5-1 and J is TRBJ2-7, with a tentative D call TRBD2 (6 bases). CDR3 length equals 15 residues. V was shortened by 0 bases and J by 4 bases, with 14 bases between the two germline ends. Germline V gene data show CDR1 as SGHRS and CDR2 as YFSETQ. Written as DNA, the CDR3 is TGCGCCAGCAGCTTGGGGACCAGACTAGGATACGAGCAGTACTTC. Protein product: CASSLGTRLGYEQYF.

The chain employs TRBV6-2 or TRBV6-3 and TRBJ2-5, with D possibly being TRBD2 (6 bases). V was cut by 4 bases and J by 4 bases, with 13 bases left in between. Germline V lookup: CDR1 MNHEY, CDR2 SVGEGT. The CDR3 has 14 amino acids. In DNA, the CDR3 is TGTGCCAGCAGTTGGAGGGAAGCGGTAGAGACCCAGTACTTC. Translated, it gives CASSWREAVETQYF.

This rearrangement joins TRBV18 to TRBJ1-5; 7 bases agree with TRBD1. This CDR3 has 15 residues. The germline gives CDR1 KGHSH, CDR2 LQKENI. The V segment lost 5 bases and the J segment 7 bases; nucleotides outside the gene matches: 11. The CDR3 DNA follows: TGTGCCAGCTCAGTTCAGGGGGGAGCCGGGCAGCCCCAGCATTTT. This sequence encodes CASSVQGGAGQPQHF.

The CDR3 sequence is CASSDRGGGIDQYF. CDR3 bases: TGCGCCAGCAGTGACCGGGGGGGCGGGATTGACCAGTACTTC. The chain recombines TRBV10-2 with TRBJ2-5; TRBD2 matches at 8 bases. Germline V gives CDR1 WSHSY, CDR2 SAAADI. The CDR3 covers 14 residues. With V trimmed by 3 bases and J by 10 bases, 10 bases remained unmatched.

A few counts support this clone. The chain joins TRBV6-1 to TRBJ1-5; TRBD1 matches 7 bases. CDR3 length: 16 amino acids. With 1 base clipped from V and 3 bases from J, the junction kept 6 bases outside the gene matches. Per germline, CDR1 MNHNS and CDR2 SASEGT. The CDR3 bases are TGTGCCAGCAGTGAAGGGGACAGCCGATTCAATCAGCCCCAGCATTTT. Protein product: CASSEGDSRFNQPQHF.

This chain uses TRBV7-2 with TRBJ2-1; 8 nucleotides align to TRBD2. Germline V lookup: CDR1 SGHTA, CDR2 FQGNSA. V dropped 5 bases and J dropped 2; count of bases not matched to a gene: 5. There are 15 residues in the CDR3. Here the CDR3 reads CASSARGGAYNEQFF. The DNA of the CDR3 is TGTGCCAGCAGCGCCCGGGGGGGGGCCTACAATGAGCAGTTCTTC. Drawing the rest from reference TRBV7-2 and TRBJ2-1, the complete variable domain is GAGVSQSPSNKVTEKGKDVELRCDPISGHTALYWYRQSLGQGLEFLIYFQGNSAPDKSGLPSDRFSAERTGGSVSTLTIQRTQQEDSAVYLCASSARGGAYNEQFFGPGTRLTVL.

The chain couples TRBV27 to TRBJ2-7; TRBD1 aligns across 8 bases. Germline V gene lookup returns CDR1 MNHEY and CDR2 SMNVEV (reference sequence). After removal of 4 bases from V and 2 bases from J, the junction contained 7 bases not matched to a gene. The CDR3 is 15 residues long. The CDR3 nucleotides are TGTGCCAGCAGTTCACAGGGGGTCCCTCCCTACGAGCAGTACTTC. Translation: CASSSQGVPPYEQYF.

The V and J genes are TRBV11-2 and TRBJ2-7; D not resolved. V lost 7 bases and J 2 bases, leaving 15 bases between the germline ends. This CDR3 contains 14 residues. Germline-derived CDR1 and CDR2 are SGHAT and FQNNGV. The CDR3 nucleotides read TGTGCCAGCACCCCCCACCAGCAGGCCTACGAGCAGTACTTC. This sequence encodes CASTPHQQAYEQYF.

V is TRBV4-1 and J is TRBJ1-2; D not certain. Germline-derived CDR1 and CDR2 are MGHRA and YSYEKL. The V and J ends lost 1 base and 5 bases respectively, with 11 bases between them. The CDR3 extends over 14 amino acids. CDR3 amino acids: CASSQVNSLYGYTF. The CDR3 nucleotides are TGCGCCAGCAGCCAAGTTAACAGTTTGTATGGCTACACCTTC.

V and J are TRBV5-1 and TRBJ1-2, with a possible D match to TRBD1 (6 bases). The CDR3 is 15 residues long. From germline, CDR1 is SGHRS and CDR2 YFSETQ. Trimming took off 0 bases at V and 3 bases at J, with 12 bases between the two ends. The CDR3 DNA is TGCGCCAGCAGCTTGGGTGGGGGCCTTGACTATGGCTACACCTTC. Its protein is CASSLGGGLDYGYTF.

V is TRBV10-3 and J is TRBJ2-3; 8 bases line up with TRBD2. J lost 3 bases, V lost 6 bases, and 5 bases had no gene match. Per the germline V gene, CDR1 is ENHRY and CDR2 is SYGVKD. The CDR3 covers 14 residues. In DNA, the CDR3 is TGTGCCATCAGCCTACTAGCGGTTACAGATACGCAGTATTTT. Translating it yields CAISLLAVTDTQYF.

The chain is built from TRBV19 and TRBJ2-3, with 8 positions matching TRBD2. The CDR3 length is 15 residues. Germline V gene lookup returns CDR1 LNHDA and CDR2 SQIVND (reference sequence). J lost 6 bases, V lost 6 bases, and 11 bases had no gene match. The CDR3 loop is CASSPGGAREDTQYF. The CDR3 DNA sequence: TGTGCCAGTAGCCCCGGGGGGGCCCGAGAGGATACGCAGTATTTT.

This clone has only a few counts. CDR3: CASSPRTGVAYGYTF. Here the CDR3 DNA reads TGTGCCAGCAGTCCCCGGACAGGGGTTGCCTATGGCTACACCTTC. V and J are TRBV28 and TRBJ1-2; TRBD1 matches 9 bases. From germline, CDR1 is MDHEN and CDR2 SYDVKM. This CDR3 contains 15 residues. V dropped 5 bases and J dropped 4; count of bases not matched to a gene: 8.

This chain connects TRBV28 to TRBJ2-3, with TRBD2 identical over 12 bases. This CDR3 is built from 16 residues. Germline trimming cut 4 bases from V and 10 bases from J; bases unmatched to any gene: 12. Germline lookup yields CDR1 MDHEN and CDR2 SYDVKM. The CDR3 spells CASSSKTSGSFGAQYF. CDR3 in DNA: TGTGCCAGCAGTTCAAAGACTAGCGGGAGCTTCGGTGCGCAGTATTTT.

The gene calls are TRBV12-3 or TRBV12-4 and TRBJ1-2; D remains ambiguous. V was clipped by 8 bases and J by 2 bases, with 9 bases between them. This CDR3 has 12 amino acids. CDR3 in DNA: TGTGCCAGCTCGGGGTCGAACTATGGCTACACCTTC. Its translation is CASSGSNYGYTF.

V usage is TRBV3-1 (or the pseudogene TRBV3-2) and J usage is TRBJ1-1; no reliable D call. The germline gives CDR1 LGHDT, CDR2 YNNKEL (reference sequence). This CDR3 spans 16 amino acids. V shed 0 bases and J shed 0 bases, with 11 bases lying between them. The CDR3 is CASSQEFQSVNTEAFF. CDR3 nucleotides: TGTGCCAGCAGCCAAGAATTTCAGTCAGTGAACACTGAAGCTTTCTTT.

This clone occurred once. J is TRBJ2-3 and V is TRBV5-1, with D possibly matching TRBD1 (5 bases). Between the trimmed V and J ends, which lost 4 bases and 5 bases, there was a span of 14 bases. This CDR3 spans 14 amino acids. Germline loops: CDR1 SGHRS, CDR2 YFSETQ. The CDR3 DNA sequence: TGCGCCAGCAGCGGCAGGGTAGATGGAGATACGCAGTATTTT. Translation: CASSGRVDGDTQYF.

This clone has a handful of counts. This rearrangement joins TRBV29-1 to TRBJ2-3; 10 bases match TRBD1. Germline CDR1 SQVTM, CDR2 ANQGSEA. This CDR3 is 13 amino acids long. The CDR3 sequence: CSLDRGGTDTQYF. As DNA, the CDR3 is TGCAGTCTGGACAGGGGGGGCACAGATACGCAGTATTTT.

This sequence joins TRBV28 and TRBJ1-1, with no clear D. This CDR3 region has 12 residues. Deletions cut 8 bases from V and 2 bases from J, with 9 bases between. Germline V lookup: CDR1 MDHEN, CDR2 SYDVKM. CDR3 region: CASRIFNTEAFF. Here the CDR3 DNA reads TGTGCCAGCCGTATTTTTAACACTGAAGCTTTCTTT.